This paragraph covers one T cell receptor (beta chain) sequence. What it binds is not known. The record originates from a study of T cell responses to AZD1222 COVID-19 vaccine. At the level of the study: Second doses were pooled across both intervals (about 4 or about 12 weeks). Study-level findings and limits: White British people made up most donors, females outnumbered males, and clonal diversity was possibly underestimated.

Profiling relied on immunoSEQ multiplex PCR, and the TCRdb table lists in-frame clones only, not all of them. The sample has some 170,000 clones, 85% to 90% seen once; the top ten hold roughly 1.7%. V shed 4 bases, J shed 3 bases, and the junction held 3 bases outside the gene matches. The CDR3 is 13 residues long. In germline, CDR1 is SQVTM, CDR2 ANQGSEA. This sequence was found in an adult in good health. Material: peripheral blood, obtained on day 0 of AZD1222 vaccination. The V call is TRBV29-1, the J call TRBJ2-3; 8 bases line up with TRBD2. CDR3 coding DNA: TGCAGCGTTGTCGGGAGGGCGACAGATACGCAGTATTTT. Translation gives CSVVGRATDTQYF.